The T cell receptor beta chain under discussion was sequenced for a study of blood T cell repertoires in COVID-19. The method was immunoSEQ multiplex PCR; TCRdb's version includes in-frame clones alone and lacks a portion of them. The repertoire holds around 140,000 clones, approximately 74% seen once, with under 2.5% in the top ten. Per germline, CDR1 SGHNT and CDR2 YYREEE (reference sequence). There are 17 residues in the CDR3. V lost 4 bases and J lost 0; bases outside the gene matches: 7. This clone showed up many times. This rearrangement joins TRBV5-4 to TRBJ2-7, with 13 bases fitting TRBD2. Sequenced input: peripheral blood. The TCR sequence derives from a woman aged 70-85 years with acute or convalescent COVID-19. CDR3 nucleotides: TGTGCCAGCAGCCGCGGACTAGCGGGGGTTAGCTCCTACGAGCAGTACTTC. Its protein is CASSRGLAGVSSYEQYF.